This passage covers 9 T cell receptor beta chains from one sample sequenced in a study of vaccination effects on CD4 cells after COVID-19. The table came from immunoSEQ multiplex PCR; TCRdb's copy has only in-frame clones and leaves some out. The table has around 25,000 clones, 75% to 80% seen once. No cognate antigen is known for these TCRs. In the ViraFEST assay, antigen-specific CD4+ clonotypes were identified by expansion after peptide-pool stimulation. Culturing for 9 to 10 days preceded CD4+ T cell isolation. Each participant was administered two doses of either the BNT162b2 or the mRNA-1273 vaccine. Source: CD4+ T cells from PBMCs cultured with SARS-CoV-2 spike peptides, taken after COVID-19 vaccination. The receptor source for this set is a human donor who received a COVID-19 vaccine. Some clones in this sample may be carry-over from other donors' samples.

This clone came up a few times. The chain combines TRBV5-8 with TRBJ1-2; D call uncertain. Germline lookup yields CDR1 SGHTS and CDR2 YDEGEE. This CDR3 has 16 residues. V was shortened by 1 base and J by 0 bases, with 13 bases between the two germline ends. The CDR3 sequence: CASSLTPQVANYGYTF. The CDR3, as DNA: TGTGCCAGCAGCTTGACCCCTCAGGTAGCTAACTATGGCTACACCTTC. Full variable domain (rest looked up from reference TRBV5-8 and TRBJ1-2): EAGVTQSPTHLIKTRGQQATLRCSPISGHTSVYWYQQALGLGLQFLLWYDEGEERNRGNFPPRFSGRQFPNYSSELNVNALELEDSALYLCASSLTPQVANYGYTFGSGTRLTVV.

The J gene is TRBJ2-3, the V gene TRBV7-9; TRBD1 matches 9 bases. Germline trimming cut 3 bases from V and 5 bases from J; bases unmatched to any gene: 6. The CDR3 is 15 residues long. CDR1 and CDR2 from the germline V gene are SEHNR and FQNEAQ (reference sequence). CDR3 region: CASSFRDRAGDTQYF. The CDR3 DNA follows: TGTGCCAGCAGCTTTAGGGACAGGGCGGGAGATACGCAGTATTTT.

The chain recombines TRBV12-5 with TRBJ2-1; a possible D gene is TRBD1 (5 bases). This CDR3 is built from 14 residues. The V gene lost 5 bases and the J gene lost 7 bases, with 15 bases spanning the gap. In germline, CDR1 is LGHNT, CDR2 FRNRAP. CDR3 loop: CASGAGQGRNEQFF. The CDR3 nucleotides read TGTGCTAGTGGTGCAGGCCAGGGCCGGAATGAGCAGTTCTTC.

This clone appeared a few times. CDR3 protein: CASSHSASGNTIYF. In nucleotides, the CDR3 is TGTGCCAGCAGCCACTCCGCGTCAGGAAACACCATATATTTT. The rearrangement links TRBV11-2 to TRBJ1-3; D is unresolved. The germline V gene encodes CDR1 SGHAT and CDR2 FQNNGV. V dropped 5 bases and J dropped 4 bases, with 12 bases sitting between them. The CDR3 is 14 amino acids.

The chain uses TRBV6-5 and TRBJ1-1; tentatively, D is TRBD1 (5 bases). V gave up 6 bases and J gave up 6 bases, with 14 bases separating them. Germline V gene data show CDR1 as MNHEY and CDR2 as SVGAGI. The CDR3 totals 13 residues. The CDR3, as DNA: TGTGCCAGCAGATCCGCAGGGTTCGCTGAAGCTTTCTTT. Translated, it gives CASRSAGFAEAFF.

V gene TRBV30 combines with J gene TRBJ1-1; possible D gene TRBD1, 6 bases. The CDR3 length is 14 residues. Looked up from germline, CDR1 is GTSNPN and CDR2 is SVGIG (reference sequence). The V gene lost 3 bases and the J gene lost 0 bases, with 11 bases spanning the gap. CDR3 nucleotides: TGTGCCTGGAGGGTAGGGACATTGAACACTGAAGCTTTCTTT. Amino acids: CAWRVGTLNTEAFF.

This sequence joins TRBV5-1 and TRBJ1-1; TRBD1 matches 9 bases. The CDR3 spans 19 residues. Trimming at V came to 2 bases and at J to 0 bases, leaving 14 bases not matched to a gene. Germline V gene data show CDR1 as SGHRS and CDR2 as YFSETQ. This chain's CDR3 is CASSLTGVGTGHLNTEAFF. CDR3 coding DNA: TGCGCCAGCAGCTTAACGGGCGTCGGGACAGGGCACTTGAACACTGAAGCTTTCTTT.

The chain uses TRBV5-4 and TRBJ2-7; a possible D gene is TRBD2 (6 bases). Germline V gives CDR1 SGHNT, CDR2 YYREEE (reference sequence). The CDR3 has 14 amino acids. Trimming stripped 5 bases from V and 3 bases from J, with 15 bases between. The CDR3 nucleotides read TGTGCCAGCAGGGACGGGACTCGTGGCTACGAGCAGTACGTC. This translates into CASRDGTRGYEQYV.

The gene calls are TRBV28 and TRBJ1-2; TRBD1 aligns across 9 bases. The CDR3 runs to 15 residues. The germline V gene encodes CDR1 MDHEN and CDR2 SYDVKM. Trimming at V came to 6 bases and at J to 4 bases, leaving 9 bases not matched to a gene. CDR3 nucleotide sequence: TGTGCCAGCAGGCCGCCCGGGACAGGGATCTATGGCTACACCTTC. Translation gives CASRPPGTGIYGYTF.